This TCR beta chain was recovered during a study of control samples from healthy donors and cancer patients (dated by TCRdb to the early 2020s). The CDR3 measures 14 amino acids from cysteine to phenylalanine. The read is trimmed to its CDR3 DNA, 42 bases read in frame from base 1. CDR1 and CDR2 (LGHDT, YNNKEL) derive from the germline V gene (reference sequence). V is reduced by 3 bases and J by 10 bases, leaving a spacing of 16 bases between them. Library construction relied on the immunoSEQ multiplex PCR assay. The clones in this table, taken by TCRdb from immuneACCESS, are in-frame only. Not every clone is retained; where verified, under half of the shortfall comes from an unresolved V gene, and the cause of the rest is unknown. This sample is represented by 200,000 to 250,000 clones; roughly 94% of them were singletons. The top ten clonotypes cover about 1.6% of the sample. Concerning this clone: It has no known antigen specificity. No base quality values were provided; no much bigger clone lies one nucleotide off.

The specimen sequenced was blood. The receptor chain draws on TRBV3-1 (or the pseudogene TRBV3-2) and TRBJ2-1; the D gene is perhaps TRBD2, on 6 matching bases. This clonotype was sampled from a man aged 45-60 years in good health. The CDR3 in this case is CASSQAAGPGEQFF. The DNA is as follows: TGTGCCAGCAGCCAGGCCGCGGGACCGGGGGAGCAGTTCTTC.